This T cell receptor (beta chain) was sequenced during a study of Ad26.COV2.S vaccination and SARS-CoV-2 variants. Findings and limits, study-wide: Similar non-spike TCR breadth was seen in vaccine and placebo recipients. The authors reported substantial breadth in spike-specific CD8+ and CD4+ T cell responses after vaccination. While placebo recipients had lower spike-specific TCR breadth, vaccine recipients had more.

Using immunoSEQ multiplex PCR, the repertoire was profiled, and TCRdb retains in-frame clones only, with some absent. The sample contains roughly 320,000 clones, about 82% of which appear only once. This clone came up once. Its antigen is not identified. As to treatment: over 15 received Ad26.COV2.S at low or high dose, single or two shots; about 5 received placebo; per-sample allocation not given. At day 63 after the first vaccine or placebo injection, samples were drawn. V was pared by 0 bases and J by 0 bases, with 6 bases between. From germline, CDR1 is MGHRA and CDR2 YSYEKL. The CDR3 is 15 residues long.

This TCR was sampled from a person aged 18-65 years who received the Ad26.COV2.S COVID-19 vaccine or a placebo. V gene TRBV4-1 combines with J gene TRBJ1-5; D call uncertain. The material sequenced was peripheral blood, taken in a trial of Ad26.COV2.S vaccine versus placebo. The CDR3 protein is CASSQDAYSNQPQHF. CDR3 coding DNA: TGCGCCAGCAGCCAAGATGCCTATAGCAATCAGCCCCAGCATTTT.